A single sample is the source of the 5 T cell receptor beta chains below, sequenced in a study of blood T cell repertoires in COVID-19. Only in-frame clones appear in the TCRdb table, and some are missing; sequencing was by immunoSEQ multiplex PCR. The sample records some 60,000 clones, about 91% being singletons. The sample comprised peripheral blood. These receptors all stem from a man between 60 and 70 years old with acute or convalescent COVID-19.

In its sample, this clone was seen once. CDR3 DNA sequence: TGTGCCAGCTCCGAGGACAGGGGAACCAGCAATCAGCCCCAGCATTTT. This translates into CASSEDRGTSNQPQHF. The V call is TRBV18, the J call TRBJ1-5, with 9 bases identical to TRBD1. CDR1 and CDR2 (germline): KGHSH, LQKENI. The CDR3 has 16 residues. J lost 1 base, V lost 6 bases, and 7 bases had no gene match.

The genes are TRBV7-3 and TRBJ2-2, with a tentative D call TRBD2 (5 bases). Trimming took 0 bases from V and 7 from J, leaving 9 bases between them. CDR3 size: 14 residues. Germline CDR1 is SGHTA and CDR2 is FQGTGA. In DNA form, the CDR3 reads TGTGCCAGCAGCTTAACCCTTACTAGCGGGGAGCTGTTTTTT. Translating gives CASSLTLTSGELFF.

The chain employs TRBV30 and TRBJ2-1, with 9 bases matching TRBD2. J lost 7 bases, V lost 5 bases, and 3 bases had no gene match. There are 12 residues in the CDR3. Germline CDR1 GTSNPN, CDR2 SVGIG (reference sequence). The CDR3 region is CAWSTSGNEQFF. The CDR3 region has the DNA TGTGCCTGGTCGACTAGCGGTAATGAGCAGTTCTTC.

The rearrangement links TRBV5-1 to TRBJ2-2; 7 bases align to TRBD2. Germline V lookup: CDR1 SGHRS, CDR2 YFSETQ. After removal of 2 bases from V and 4 bases from J, the junction contained 8 bases not matched to a gene. The CDR3 loop spans 16 amino acids. CDR3 amino acids: CASSLGEGPATGELFF. In DNA form, the CDR3 reads TGCGCCAGCAGCTTAGGGGAGGGGCCGGCCACCGGGGAGCTGTTTTTT.

CDR3: CASSFREEGSPLHF. Here the CDR3 DNA reads TGTGCCAGCAGTTTCCGTGAGGAGGGATCACCCCTCCACTTT. The chain employs TRBV27 and TRBJ1-6; D gene uncertain. Germline-derived CDR1 and CDR2 are MNHEY and SMNVEV (reference sequence). Trimming stripped 3 bases from V and 10 bases from J, with 13 bases between. The CDR3 has 14 residues.